This T cell receptor (beta chain) was obtained from a study of sequential checkpoint blockade in melanoma (dated by TCRdb to about 2019). About the study as a whole: Patients were randomized 1:1 to first-line nivolumab followed by ipilimumab (arm A) or ipilimumab followed by nivolumab (arm B). Both trial sequences were followed by maintenance nivolumab. DNA from over 75 pretreatment melanoma tumor samples underwent TCRbeta immunosequencing. Matched tumor biopsies were taken from twenty-two patients before treatment and at week 13, after single-agent nivolumab (arm A) or ipilimumab (arm B). In around four fifths of the matched pre- and post-treatment tumor biopsy pairs, both biopsies came from the same lesion.

What this sample's treatment or condition label stands for: randomized to nivolumab then ipilimumab (arm A) or the reverse (arm B). None of the trial patients had been given prior DNA-damaging chemotherapy. The samples were obtained from melanoma patients enrolled in CheckMate 064, an open-label, randomized phase II trial testing sequential checkpoint blockade. Genomic DNA from formalin-fixed paraffin-embedded (FFPE) tissue samples was used for tumor TCR sequencing. V is clipped by 3 bases and J by 1 base, and the sequence between their germline boundaries is 9 bases long. Reading the germline V gene gives CDR1 SGDLS and CDR2 YYNGEE. The CDR3 sequence holds 14 residues, the cysteine and phenylalanine included. Only the CDR3 part of the read is kept: 42 bases, read in frame from the first base. In regard to this clone: Its antigen is unknown. No quality values exist for individual bases; no much larger clone is one base distant.

TCRbeta CDR3 regions were immunosequenced from genomic DNA with the immunoSEQ Assay. Before high-throughput sequencing, the genomic DNA was amplified using bias-controlled multiplex PCR. As for how the authors treated the data: To quantify the absolute abundance of each unique TCRbeta CDR3 region, the sequences were collapsed and filtered. Clonality, defined as 1 minus Pielou's evenness, was calculated using only productive rearrangements. To compute tumor T-cell fraction, TCRbeta template counts were normalized to usable DNA, with usable DNA estimated from several housekeeping genes. A previously published method was used to identify clones whose frequencies were significantly greater in on-treatment samples than in baseline samples. What TCRdb holds here is the immuneACCESS table cut down to in-frame rearrangements. Part of the clones is not present; checked against another copy, under half of the missing clones reflect an unresolved V gene, and the others are unexplained. The D gene and trimming were derived from the DNA, and the V and J assignments and clone size from that table. Across this sample there are tens of thousands of clones, with 30% to 40% seen only once. The ten biggest clones cover roughly 1.5% of the sample.

General findings and caveats noted by the study authors: The response-prediction model combining TCR metrics and mutation burden needs validation in larger, independent patient cohorts. Tumor T-cell fraction and clonality correlated with PD-L1 staining and CD8+ T-cell counts but not with mutational load. Among patients in the nivolumab-first arm (arm A), tumor TIL clonality before treatment was associated with response (P = .04). Small sample sizes and reduced statistical power limited the within-arm analyses of tumor T-cell fraction. Achieving clinical benefit was about 30 times more likely for patients whose tumor T-cell fraction and clonality increased by week 13.

This sample comprised tumor tissue (inferred from file names), obtained from a patient given nivolumab and ipilimumab in sequence. In this chain, TRBV9 is recombined with TRBJ2-3; the D gene is possibly TRBD2, with 5 bases matching. This sequence was found in a human donor with melanoma. The CDR3 corresponds to CASSAGLRTDTQYF. DNA sequence: TGTGCCAGCAGCGCCGGACTCCGCACAGATACGCAGTATTTT.